Each of the 32 T cell receptor beta chains below was sequenced from the same sample in a study of shared clonotypes between healthy human individuals. Only in-frame clones appear in the TCRdb table, and some are missing; sequencing was by immunoSEQ multiplex PCR. Among approximately 1.4 million clones, approximately 98% were seen once, and the ten largest hold around 0.45%. Sequencing was performed on naive CD4+ T cells sorted from blood. Subset in this sample: CD45RA+ positively selected. Receptor source: a man aged 25-40 years in good health.

This rearrangement joins TRBV7-2 to TRBJ1-5; 7 bases line up with TRBD1. The V and J ends lost 8 bases and 9 bases, in that order; junction bases with no gene match: 13. CDR3 size: 14 residues. CDR1 and CDR2 from the germline V gene are SGHTA and FQGNSA. For the CDR3, the DNA is TGTGCCAGCTCACCGGGGACAGTGGCGGCGCCCCAGCATTTT. Amino acid sequence: CASSPGTVAAPQHF.

V and J are TRBV11-2 and TRBJ2-3, with 11 bases that match TRBD2. Germline-derived CDR1 and CDR2 are SGHAT and FQNNGV. The CDR3 sequence is 16 residues long. The J segment lost 1 base and the V segment lost 5 bases, leaving 5 bases of the junction unmatched. The DNA for the CDR3 is TGTGCCAGCAGCACCGGACTAGCGGGCCGCACAGATACGCAGTATTTT. Residues: CASSTGLAGRTDTQYF.

The CDR3 DNA sequence: TGTGCCAGTAGTATAGACCGAAGGACTAGCAATGAGCAGTTCTTC. Protein: CASSIDRRTSNEQFF. The chain links TRBV19 to TRBJ2-1; 7 positions agree with TRBD2. Germline V gene sequence: CDR1 LNHDA, CDR2 SQIVND (reference sequence). V was clipped by 0 bases and J by 6 bases; unmatched bases: 5. The CDR3 sequence is 15 residues long.

The rearrangement joins TRBV14 to TRBJ2-1; TRBD2 agrees at 11 bases. V gave up 2 bases and J gave up 9 bases; unmatched junction bases: 6. This CDR3 spans 15 amino acids. Germline CDR1 and CDR2: SGHDN and FVKESK. The chain's CDR3 is CASSQLAGGSLEQFF. CDR3 nucleotide sequence: TGTGCCAGCAGCCAACTAGCGGGAGGCAGCCTTGAGCAGTTCTTC.

This clone was seen just once. This chain links TRBV7-9 with TRBJ2-7; the D gene is possibly TRBD2 (5 bases). The CDR3 has 15 amino acids. Trimming pared 5 bases from V and 0 bases from J, leaving 14 bases between. Germline V gives CDR1 SEHNR, CDR2 FQNEAQ (reference sequence). CDR3 protein: CASSPGRTFSYEQYF. DNA of the CDR3: TGTGCCAGCAGCCCGGGAAGAACTTTCTCCTACGAGCAGTACTTC.

This sequence joins TRBV18 and TRBJ2-4; no clear D gene. Per the germline V gene, CDR1 is KGHSH and CDR2 is LQKENI. The V and J ends lost 6 bases and 7 bases respectively, with 16 bases between them. This CDR3 has 14 amino acids. This CDR3 is CASSLIDHGNIQYF. In DNA, the CDR3 is TGTGCCAGCTCGCTGATCGACCACGGGAACATTCAGTACTTC.

The chain links TRBV19 to TRBJ2-7; 9 positions agree with TRBD2. This CDR3 spans 16 amino acids. Trimming took 4 bases from V and 0 from J; bases not matched to a gene: 7. The germline gives CDR1 LNHDA, CDR2 SQIVND (reference sequence). The CDR3 is CASSNHRTSASYEQYF. The CDR3 nucleotides are TGTGCCAGTAGTAACCACAGGACTAGCGCCTCCTACGAGCAGTACTTC.

The chain couples TRBV6-6 to TRBJ2-7; 7 bases agree with TRBD1. Trimming took 6 bases from V and 6 from J; bases not matched to a gene: 11. There are 14 residues in the CDR3. Germline V CDR1 and CDR2: MNHNY, SVGAGI (reference sequence). This chain's CDR3 is CASRPPGQSSEQYF. As DNA, the CDR3 is TGTGCCAGCAGACCTCCGGGACAGTCGTCCGAGCAGTACTTC.

The chain joins TRBV28 to TRBJ2-2; D possibly corresponds to TRBD2 (5 bases). Trimming stripped 2 bases from V and 0 bases from J, with 7 bases between. This CDR3 has 15 residues. CDR1 MDHEN and CDR2 SYDVKM come from the germline V gene. The CDR3 nucleotides are TGTGCCAGCAGTTTAAGCGGCACGAACACCGGGGAGCTGTTTTTT. Translation gives CASSLSGTNTGELFF.

About this clone: The same CDR3 arises from other DNA sequences in this sample as well. The gene calls are TRBV7-6 and TRBJ2-1; D unclear. This CDR3 contains 13 residues. V was shortened by 5 bases and J by 7 bases, with 12 bases between the two germline ends. Germline-derived CDR1 and CDR2 are SGHVS and FNYEAQ. Here the CDR3 reads CASSRPGGNEQFF. CDR3 DNA sequence: TGTGCCAGCAGCCGGCCCGGTGGGAATGAGCAGTTCTTC.

The chain joins TRBV5-1 to TRBJ2-7; TRBD2 might be the D (5 bases). Germline CDR1 SGHRS, CDR2 YFSETQ. The germline V and J ends were trimmed by 2 bases and 3 bases, with 9 bases remaining between them. The CDR3 length is 13 residues. DNA for the CDR3: TGCGCCAGCAGCTTAGGGAGTCACTACGAGCAGTACTTC. Protein product: CASSLGSHYEQYF.

The chain carries TRBV11-3 and TRBJ2-3; the match to TRBD2 covers 9 bases. The V segment lost 3 bases and the J segment 2 bases; nucleotides outside the gene matches: 9. This CDR3 has 17 residues. Germline-derived CDR1 and CDR2 are SGHNT and YENEEA. The CDR3 loop is CASSFRRGGRATDTQYF. The CDR3 DNA is TGTGCCAGCAGCTTCCGCCGCGGCGGGAGGGCCACAGATACGCAGTATTTT.

The V call is TRBV4-3, the J call TRBJ2-7; 8 nucleotides match TRBD1. CDR1 LGHNA and CDR2 YSLEER come from the germline V gene. V shed 4 bases and J 2 bases; nucleotides not matched to a gene: 7. The CDR3 consists of 15 residues. The CDR3: CASSRGRTGTYEQYF. As DNA, the CDR3 is TGCGCCAGCAGCCGGGGGAGGACAGGGACCTACGAGCAGTACTTC.

CDR3 coding DNA: TGTGCCAGCTCGACTAGCGCCTCCTACGAGCAGTACTTC. Translating it yields CASSTSASYEQYF. The genes are TRBV19 and TRBJ2-7; TRBD2 matches at 8 bases. This CDR3 is built from 13 residues. Germline CDR1 and CDR2: LNHDA and SQIVND (reference sequence). V lost 9 bases and J lost 0; bases outside the gene matches: 4.

A word on this clone: Other DNA sequences in this sample translate to the same CDR3. V usage is TRBV5-1 and J usage is TRBJ2-1, with D uncertain. The CDR3 totals 11 residues. Germline CDR1 SGHRS, CDR2 YFSETQ. V lost 0 bases to trimming and J lost 7 bases, with 2 bases between them. CDR3 sequence: CASSLDNEQFF. Here the CDR3 DNA reads TGCGCCAGCAGCTTGGATAATGAGCAGTTCTTC. Filled out from reference TRBV5-1 and TRBJ2-1, the complete variable domain reads KAGVTQTPRYLIKTRGQQVTLSCSPISGHRSVSWYQQTPGQGLQFLFEYFSETQRNKGNFPGRFSGRQFSNSRSEMNVSTLELGDSALYLCASSLDNEQFFGPGTRLTVL.

The gene calls are TRBV10-3 and TRBJ2-2, with 9 nucleotides matching TRBD2. From germline, CDR1 is ENHRY and CDR2 SYGVKD. The CDR3 sequence is 16 residues long. The V gene end was trimmed by 7 bases and the J gene end by 6 bases; junction bases not matched to a gene: 12. CDR3 sequence: CAITPTSGPGAGELFF. The CDR3 region has the DNA TGTGCCATCACTCCGACTAGCGGCCCTGGGGCCGGGGAGCTGTTTTTT.

The gene calls are TRBV6-5 and TRBJ2-7; tentatively, D is TRBD2 (6 bases). This CDR3 has 14 residues. The V and J ends lost 6 bases and 1 base respectively, with 13 bases between them. CDR1 and CDR2 (germline): MNHEY, SVGAGI. The CDR3 DNA reads as TGTGCCAGCAGCGACCGGGACTCGTCCTACGAGCAGTACTTC. Encoded protein: CASSDRDSSYEQYF.

V gene TRBV19 combines with J gene TRBJ2-2, with 7 bases identical to TRBD1. This CDR3 is 17 amino acids long. The germline V gene has CDR1 LNHDA and CDR2 SQIVND (reference sequence). V was clipped by 0 bases and J by 2 bases; unmatched bases: 6. CDR3 in amino acids: CASSIEQGRLNTGELFF. The CDR3 region has the DNA TGTGCCAGTAGTATAGAACAGGGGCGCCTTAACACCGGGGAGCTGTTTTTT.

This chain joins TRBV5-4 and TRBJ1-1; perhaps TRBD1 as D (6 bases). Trimming took off 4 bases at V and 3 bases at J, with 19 bases between the two ends. Per germline, CDR1 SGHNT and CDR2 YYREEE (reference sequence). This CDR3 contains 16 residues. CDR3: CASSRNREIGDTEAFF. The CDR3 DNA sequence: TGTGCCAGCAGCCGCAACAGGGAAATAGGAGACACTGAAGCTTTCTTT.

The CDR3 loop reads CASSHTSTGIRQPQHF. The CDR3 DNA reads TGTGCCAGCAGCCATACTTCGACAGGGATCCGTCAGCCCCAGCATTTT. The gene calls are TRBV7-9 and TRBJ1-5; 7 nucleotides agree with TRBD1. J lost 6 bases, V lost 5 bases, and 13 bases had no gene match. This CDR3 has 16 amino acids. Germline lookup yields CDR1 SEHNR and CDR2 FQNEAQ (reference sequence).

The rearrangement joins TRBV7-9 to TRBJ2-1; 10 nucleotides align to TRBD2. Germline CDR1 reads SEHNR; CDR2 reads FQNEAQ (reference sequence). The ends lost 3 bases at V and 4 bases at J; junction bases unmatched: 3. The CDR3 is made up of 15 amino acids. CDR3: CASSFSGRHYNEQFF. Written as DNA, the CDR3 is TGTGCCAGCAGCTTTAGCGGGAGGCATTACAATGAGCAGTTCTTC. The whole variable domain, remainder taken from reference TRBV7-9 and TRBJ2-1, is DTGVSQNPRHKITKRGQNVTFRCDPISEHNRLYWYRQTLGQGPEFLTYFQNEAQLEKSRLLSDRFSAERPKGSFSTLEIQRTEQGDSAMYLCASSFSGRHYNEQFFGPGTRLTVL.

The chain joins TRBV28 to TRBJ1-2, with a tentative D call TRBD1 (5 bases). Germline assignment: CDR1 MDHEN and CDR2 SYDVKM. Trimming removed 10 bases from V and 7 bases from J, with 13 bases in between. This CDR3 spans 11 amino acids. CDR3 amino acids: CAIKLRVGYTF. The CDR3 nucleotides are TGTGCCATCAAGCTCAGGGTTGGCTACACCTTC.

This sequence joins TRBV18 and TRBJ2-4; 7 bases align to TRBD1. V trimming: 3 bases; J trimming: 2 bases; junction bases outside the gene matches: 13. CDR3 length: 18 amino acids. CDR1 KGHSH and CDR2 LQKENI come from the germline V gene. The CDR3 DNA is TGTGCCAGCTCACCTCTCCCAGGACAGGCGGTGTCCAAAAACATTCAGTACTTC. Translated: CASSPLPGQAVSKNIQYF. Combining the CDR3 with reference TRBV18 and TRBJ2-4 gives the whole variable domain NAGVMQNPRHLVRRRGQEARLRCSPMKGHSHVYWYRQLPEEGLKFMVYLQKENIIDESGMPKERFSAEFPKEGPSILRIQQVVRGDSAAYFCASSPLPGQAVSKNIQYFGAGTRLSVL.

The V and J genes are TRBV7-9 and TRBJ1-4; TRBD1 matches at 10 bases. There are 18 residues in the CDR3. In germline, CDR1 is SEHNR, CDR2 FQNEAQ (reference sequence). V shed 4 bases, J shed 10 bases, and the junction held 18 bases outside the gene matches. The chain's CDR3 is CASSSYSGQGQIWRKLFF. CDR3 coding DNA: TGTGCCAGCAGCTCCTATTCGGGACAGGGGCAAATCTGGCGAAAACTGTTTTTT. Full variable domain (outside the CDR3, taken from reference TRBV7-9 and TRBJ1-4): DTGVSQNPRHKITKRGQNVTFRCDPISEHNRLYWYRQTLGQGPEFLTYFQNEAQLEKSRLLSDRFSAERPKGSFSTLEIQRTEQGDSAMYLCASSSYSGQGQIWRKLFFGSGTQLSVL.

The chain combines TRBV6-1 with TRBJ1-4; D gene ambiguous. Between the trimmed V and J ends, which lost 2 bases and 5 bases, there was a span of 12 bases. Germline CDR1 MNHNS, CDR2 SASEGT. CDR3 length: 15 amino acids. Here the CDR3 DNA reads TGTGCCAGCAGTGAAAGGGCAGGCCTAAATGAAAAACTGTTTTTT. Translation: CASSERAGLNEKLFF.

CDR3 coding DNA: TGTGCCAGCGCCCCGTACACGTCGGGGGGGAATGAGCAGTTCTTC. It translates to CASAPYTSGGNEQFF. The rearrangement uses TRBV7-2 and TRBJ2-1, with 8 positions matching TRBD2. The CDR3 spans 15 residues. J gave up 7 bases and V 8 bases, and 13 bases lay outside the gene matches. Germline V gives CDR1 SGHTA, CDR2 FQGNSA.

The gene calls are TRBV7-9 and TRBJ2-1; 8 bases map to TRBD1. Trimming at V came to 4 bases and at J to 0 bases, leaving 5 bases not matched to a gene. Germline V CDR1 and CDR2: SEHNR, FQNEAQ (reference sequence). The CDR3 has 16 amino acids. CDR3 region: CASSSYRGISYNEQFF. DNA of the CDR3: TGTGCCAGCAGCTCCTACAGGGGGATCTCCTACAATGAGCAGTTCTTC. Combining the CDR3 with reference TRBV7-9 and TRBJ2-1 gives the whole variable domain DTGVSQNPRHKITKRGQNVTFRCDPISEHNRLYWYRQTLGQGPEFLTYFQNEAQLEKSRLLSDRFSAERPKGSFSTLEIQRTEQGDSAMYLCASSSYRGISYNEQFFGPGTRLTVL.

The rearrangement joins TRBV15 to TRBJ2-2; the D is unclear. Germline CDR1 and CDR2: LNHNV and YYDKDF (reference sequence). The CDR3 has 13 amino acids. Trimming shortened V by 7 bases and J by 1 base, and 7 bases separated the two germline ends. CDR3 amino acids: CATIMGNTGELFF. In DNA, the CDR3 is TGTGCCACCATTATGGGGAACACCGGGGAGCTGTTTTTT. The complete variable domain, with remaining parts taken from reference TRBV15 and TRBJ2-2, reads DAMVIQNPRYQVTQFGKPVTLSCSQTLNHNVMYWYQQKSSQAPKLLFHYYDKDFNNEADTPDNFQSRRPNTSFCFLDIRSPGLGDTAMYLCATIMGNTGELFFGEGSRLTVL.

The CDR3 sequence: CASSEASGDTGELFF. CDR3 nucleotide sequence: TGTGCCAGCAGTGAGGCTAGCGGAGACACCGGGGAGCTGTTTTTT. The chain couples TRBV25-1 to TRBJ2-2; 7 bases map to TRBD2. Germline lookup yields CDR1 MGHDK and CDR2 SYGVNS. With V trimmed by 3 bases and J by 3 bases, 4 bases remained unmatched. This CDR3 comprises 15 residues.

The V gene is TRBV7-2, the J gene TRBJ1-3, with D tentatively TRBD1 (5 bases). Between the trimmed V and J ends, which lost 5 bases and 0 bases, there was a span of 17 bases. The CDR3 runs to 17 residues. Per germline, CDR1 SGHTA and CDR2 FQGNSA. The CDR3 DNA reads as TGTGCCAGCAGCCGCAGAGGGACGGCGCTCTCTGGAAACACCATATATTTT. Its translation is CASSRRGTALSGNTIYF.

V usage is TRBV28 and J usage is TRBJ1-4; D unclear. Looked up from germline, CDR1 is MDHEN and CDR2 is SYDVKM. V was pared by 2 bases and J by 4 bases, with 14 bases between. The length of the CDR3 is 16 residues. CDR3: CASSLRLSRINEKLFF. The CDR3 DNA is TGTGCCAGCAGTTTAAGGCTTAGTCGGATTAATGAAAAACTGTTTTTT. The full variable domain, in which reference TRBV28 and TRBJ1-4 provide the parts outside the CDR3, is DVKVTQSSRYLVKRTGEKVFLECVQDMDHENMFWYRQDPGLGLRLIYFSYDVKMKEKGDIPEGYSVSREKKERFSLILESASTNQTSMYLCASSLRLSRINEKLFFGSGTQLSVL.

The rearrangement joins TRBV7-3 to TRBJ2-7; D possibly corresponds to TRBD1 (6 bases). CDR1 is SGHTA, CDR2 FQGTGA, per germline. V lost 5 bases, J lost 3 bases, and 17 bases lay in between. This CDR3 has 15 residues. As DNA, the CDR3 is TGTGCCAGCAGCCCTACCGCGGACAGAGTCTACGAGCAGTACTTC. It is translated as CASSPTADRVYEQYF.